These T cell receptor beta chains were read from a single sample in a study of cytomegalovirus exposure and HLA in healthy donors. Sequenced by immunoSEQ multiplex PCR; TCRdb stores in-frame clones only, minus some. The sample has under 200,000 clones, around 88% seen once. The sample was PBMCs. These receptors came from a woman aged 25-40 years in good health and CMV-seronegative. Each CDR3 is given with its conserved first and last residue. The D gene is left open where the match is weak. Expanded clones get a size class; other rows say once, few or many, or leave the size out.

13 | TRBJ1-1 | TRBV4-1 | . | . | CASSAGGNTEAFF | TGCGCCAGCAGCGCGGGGGGGAACACTGAAGCTTTCTTT
14 | TRBJ2-1 | TRBV7-2 | . | . | CASSLYRAENEQFF | TGTGCCAGCAGCTTGTACAGGGCCGAAAATGAGCAGTTCTTC
19 | TRBJ2-1 | TRBV10-2 | TRBD2 | . | CASSDLGLAGGPSGNEQFF | TGCGCCAGCAGTGATCTGGGACTAGCGGGAGGGCCTTCCGGCAATGAGCAGTTCTTC
17 | TRBJ2-7 | TRBV7-3 | TRBD2 | . | CASSLTPRGLADYEQYF | TGTGCCAGCAGCTTAACACCAAGGGGACTAGCGGATTACGAGCAGTACTTC
16 | TRBJ1-1 | TRBV19 | . | . | CASIPGGGPKNTEAFF | TGTGCCAGTATCCCGGGGGGGGGTCCCAAGAACACTGAAGCTTTCTTT
14 | TRBJ2-5 | TRBV6-5 | TRBD2 | . | CASSPTSGTETQYF | TGTGCCAGCAGTCCCACTAGCGGGACTGAGACCCAGTACTTC
14 | TRBJ1-1 | TRBV7-3 | . | . | CASSLNPAGMRAFF | TGTGCCAGCAGCTTAAACCCCGCGGGCATGCGGGCTTTCTTT
12 | TRBJ1-1 | TRBV5-6 | . | . | CASSFGPTEAFF | TGTGCCAGCAGCTTTGGGCCAACGGAAGCTTTCTTT
13 | TRBJ2-7 | TRBV30 | . | . | CAWSVITGGEQYF | TGTGCCTGGAGTGTAATTACCGGGGGCGAGCAGTACTTC
14 | TRBJ1-2 | TRBV7-3 | . | . | CASSLTEQTYGYTF | TGTGCCAGCAGCTTAACGGAACAGACCTATGGCTACACCTTC
17 | TRBJ2-1 | TRBV14 | TRBD2 | few | CASSQDRLAGANNEQFF | TGTGCCAGCAGCCAAGATCGGCTAGCGGGAGCGAACAATGAGCAGTTCTTC
14 | TRBJ2-1 | TRBV18 | . | . | CASSQSAGKDEQFF | TGTGCCAGCTCCCAATCCGCAGGGAAGGATGAGCAGTTCTTC
13 | TRBJ2-3 | TRBV7-9 | . | . | CASSSPPGVEQYF | TGTGCCAGCAGCTCACCACCCGGGGTCGAACAGTATTTT
16 | TRBJ2-1 | TRBV11-2 | TRBD2 | . | CASSLTSGNSYNEQFF | TGTGCCAGCAGCCTAACTAGCGGAAACTCCTACAATGAGCAGTTCTTC
15 | TRBJ2-7 | TRBV7-2 | . | . | CASNPDSLSPYEQYF | TGTGCCAGCAACCCCGACAGCCTGTCTCCCTACGAGCAGTACTTC
16 | TRBJ1-1 | TRBV10-3 | TRBD1 | . | CAISGFGTGSNTEAFF | TGTGCCATCAGTGGTTTCGGGACAGGATCGAACACTGAAGCTTTCTTT
16 | TRBJ2-1 | TRBV18 | TRBD2 | . | CASSPPGTSGGNEQFF | TGTGCCAGCTCACCACCAGGGACTAGCGGGGGCAATGAGCAGTTCTTC
18 | TRBJ1-2 | TRBV5-1 | . | . | CASSLDGRASADIYGYTF | TGCGCCAGCAGCTTGGACGGGCGGGCATCGGCGGATATATACGGCTACACCTTC
18 | TRBJ2-5 | TRBV5-1 | . | . | CASSLPTRQQGPRETQYF | TGCGCCAGCAGCTTGCCTACACGGCAACAGGGCCCCAGGGAGACCCAGTACTTC
17 | TRBJ2-1 | TRBV6-4 | TRBD1 | . | CASSDTYGTGVYNEQFF | TGTGCCAGCAGTGACACGTACGGGACAGGGGTGTACAATGAGCAGTTCTTC
15 | TRBJ1-5 | TRBV28 | . | . | CASQLGVHSNQPQHF | TGTGCCAGCCAATTAGGGGTTCATAGCAATCAGCCCCAGCATTTT
16 | TRBJ1-2 | TRBV5-1 | . | . | CASSLAGSGQGNGYTF | TGCGCCAGCAGCTTGGCCGGTAGCGGGCAGGGGAACGGCTACACCTTC
14 | TRBJ1-1 | TRBV7-3 | . | . | CASSLSQGNTEAFF | TGTGCCAGCAGCTTAAGTCAGGGGAACACTGAAGCTTTCTTT
14 | TRBJ2-7 | TRBV9 | TRBD1 | . | CASSVRQGKGEQYF | TGTGCCAGCAGCGTAAGACAGGGTAAGGGCGAGCAGTACTTC
16 | TRBJ1-6 | TRBV27 | . | . | CASSQGIRSYNSPLHF | TGTGCCAGCAGTCAGGGTATTAGGTCCTATAATTCACCCCTCCACTTT
15 | TRBJ2-7 | TRBV5-4 | TRBD2 | . | CASSSTGLATSEQYF | TGTGCCAGCAGCTCGACGGGACTAGCAACCTCCGAGCAGTACTTC
11 | TRBJ2-1 | TRBV20-1 | . | . | CSARVINEQFF | TGCAGTGCTAGAGTAATCAATGAGCAGTTCTTC
14 | TRBJ1-1 | TRBV18 | . | . | CASSPLRENTEAFF | TGTGCCAGCTCACCACTCAGGGAGAACACTGAAGCTTTCTTT
11 | TRBJ1-2 | TRBV20-1 | TRBD1 | . | CSARGQIGYTF | TGCAGTGCTAGGGGACAGATTGGCTACACCTTC
16 | TRBJ1-6 | TRBV19 | TRBD1 | . | CASSIEGQGYGSPLHF | TGTGCCAGTAGTATAGAAGGACAGGGGTATGGTTCACCCCTCCACTTT
14 | TRBJ1-1 | TRBV27 | . | . | CASGLGGLNTEAFF | TGTGCCAGCGGCTTGGGAGGGCTGAACACTGAAGCTTTCTTT
15 | TRBJ2-2 | TRBV5-1 | TRBD2 | . | CASSLTSGIAGELFF | TGCGCCAGCAGCTTGACTAGCGGGATTGCCGGGGAGCTGTTTTTT
13 | TRBJ2-7 | TRBV19 | TRBD2 | . | CASGGGSTYEQYF | TGTGCCAGTGGGGGAGGGAGTACCTACGAGCAGTACTTC
13 | TRBJ1-5 | TRBV29-1 | . | . | CSVDGGGDQPQHF | TGCAGCGTTGATGGTGGCGGTGATCAGCCCCAGCATTTT
15 | TRBJ2-2 | TRBV9 | . | . | CASSVDPRGTGELFF | TGTGCCAGCAGCGTAGATCCCAGGGGCACCGGGGAGCTGTTTTTT
15 | TRBJ2-1 | TRBV27 | TRBD2 | . | CASSLPGLPYNEQFF | TGTGCCAGCAGTTTACCGGGACTACCCTACAATGAGCAGTTCTTC
13 | TRBJ1-1 | TRBV4-1 | . | . | CASSPRQYTEAFF | TGCGCCAGCAGCCCCCGACAGTACACTGAAGCTTTCTTT
14 | TRBJ2-7 | TRBV6-6 | TRBD2 | . | CASRGGVSSYEQYF | TGTGCCAGCAGGGGGGGGGTGAGCTCCTACGAGCAGTACTTC
13 | TRBJ1-2 | TRBV13 | . | . | CASSTSGSCGYTF | TGTGCCAGCTCTACCTCAGGGTCGTGCGGCTACACCTTC
14 | TRBJ1-2 | TRBV2 | TRBD1 | once | CASSLRQGNYGYTF | TGTGCCAGCAGTCTTCGACAGGGGAACTATGGCTACACCTTC
14 | TRBJ1-2 | TRBV6-5 | . | . | CASTLGAPGNGYTF | TGTGCCAGCACCCTCGGAGCGCCGGGGAATGGCTACACCTTC
14 | TRBJ2-3 | TRBV6-5 | TRBD2 | . | CASSVAGGTDTQYF | TGTGCCAGCAGTGTGGCGGGGGGAACAGATACGCAGTATTTT
13 | TRBJ1-1 | TRBV10-3 | . | . | CAISTDGNTEAFF | TGTGCCATCAGTACAGACGGGAACACTGAAGCTTTCTTT
16 | TRBJ2-1 | TRBV7-6 | TRBD2 | . | CASSRTSGRSYNEQFF | TGTGCCAGCAGTCGGACTAGCGGGAGGTCCTACAATGAGCAGTTCTTC
13 | TRBJ1-5 | TRBV19 | . | . | CASNRVSNQPQHF | TGTGCCAGTAATCGGGTGAGCAATCAGCCCCAGCATTTT